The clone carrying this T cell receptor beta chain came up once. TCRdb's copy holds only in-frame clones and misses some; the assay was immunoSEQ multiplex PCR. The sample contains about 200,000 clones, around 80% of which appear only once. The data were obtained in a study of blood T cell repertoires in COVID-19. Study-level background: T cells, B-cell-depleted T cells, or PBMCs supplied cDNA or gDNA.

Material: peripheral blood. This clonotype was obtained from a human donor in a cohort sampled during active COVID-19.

CDR3 sequence: CASSAALPFF. The CDR3 region has the DNA TGTGCCAGTAGTGCGGCCCTCCCTTTCTTT. The J gene is TRBJ1-1, the V gene TRBV19; D remains unclear. CDR3 length: 10 residues. The V gene lost 5 bases and the J gene lost 12 bases, with 10 bases spanning the gap. Germline V gives CDR1 LNHDA, CDR2 SQIVND (reference sequence).